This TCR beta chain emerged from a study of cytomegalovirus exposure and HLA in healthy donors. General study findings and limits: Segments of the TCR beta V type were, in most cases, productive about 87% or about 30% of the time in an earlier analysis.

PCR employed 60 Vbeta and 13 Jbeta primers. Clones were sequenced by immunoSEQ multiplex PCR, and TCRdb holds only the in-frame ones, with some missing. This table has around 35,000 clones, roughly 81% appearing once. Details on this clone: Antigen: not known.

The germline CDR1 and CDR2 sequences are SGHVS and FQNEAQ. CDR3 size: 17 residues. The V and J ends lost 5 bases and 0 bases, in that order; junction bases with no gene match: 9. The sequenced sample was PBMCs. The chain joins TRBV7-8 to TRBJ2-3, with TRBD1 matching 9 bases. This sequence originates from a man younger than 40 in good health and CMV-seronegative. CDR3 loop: CASSRYDRGDSTDTQYF. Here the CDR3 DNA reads TGTGCCAGCAGCCGCTACGACAGGGGGGATAGCACAGATACGCAGTATTTT.